One and the same sample provided the 4 T cell receptor beta chains below, sequenced in a study of OX40 agonist ivuxolimab in advanced cancers. Assay: immunoSEQ multiplex PCR; the TCRdb copy retains only in-frame clones and omits some. Among roughly 110,000 clones listed, approximately 90% were seen once. Sequences were derived from CD4+ or CD8+ T cells sorted from blood, sampled in a trial of the OX40 agonist ivuxolimab. These receptors all come from an adult with an advanced solid tumor such as melanoma, head and neck, liver or kidney cancer.

This chain joins TRBV5-4 and TRBJ2-2; D is unclear. The CDR3 consists of 14 residues. The germline V and J ends were trimmed by 0 bases and 3 bases, with 6 bases remaining between them. Germline CDR1 is SGHNT and CDR2 is YYREEE (reference sequence). CDR3 residues: CASSLDLDTGELFF. CDR3 nucleotide sequence: TGTGCCAGCAGCTTGGATCTGGACACCGGGGAGCTGTTTTTT.

The rearrangement joins TRBV28 to TRBJ1-1; D unclear. CDR1 MDHEN and CDR2 SYDVKM come from the germline V gene. V was pared by 3 bases and J by 4 bases, with 6 bases between. This CDR3 has 12 amino acids. The DNA of the CDR3 is TGTGCCAGCAGTTTGAGGGCCACTGAAGCTTTCTTT. Amino acid sequence: CASSLRATEAFF. The full variable domain, its missing parts supplied by reference TRBV28 and TRBJ1-1, is DVKVTQSSRYLVKRTGEKVFLECVQDMDHENMFWYRQDPGLGLRLIYFSYDVKMKEKGDIPEGYSVSREKKERFSLILESASTNQTSMYLCASSLRATEAFFGQGTRLTVV.

The genes are TRBV15 and TRBJ1-1; D is unresolved. This CDR3 is built from 15 residues. With 2 bases removed from V and 0 bases from J, the gap between germline ends came to 10 bases. Germline lookup yields CDR1 LNHNV and CDR2 YYDKDF (reference sequence). The CDR3 DNA reads as TGTGCCACCAGCAGAAAACTCCCGATGAACACTGAAGCTTTCTTT. Protein product: CATSRKLPMNTEAFF.

The gene calls are TRBV29-1 and TRBJ1-2, with TRBD1 identical over 7 bases. The J segment lost 4 bases and the V segment lost 5 bases, leaving 7 bases of the junction unmatched. The CDR3 loop spans 13 amino acids. The germline V gene has CDR1 SQVTM and CDR2 ANQGSEA. This chain's CDR3 is CSVPLTGVYGYTF. The CDR3 nucleotides read TGCAGCGTTCCCTTAACAGGGGTCTATGGCTACACCTTC.